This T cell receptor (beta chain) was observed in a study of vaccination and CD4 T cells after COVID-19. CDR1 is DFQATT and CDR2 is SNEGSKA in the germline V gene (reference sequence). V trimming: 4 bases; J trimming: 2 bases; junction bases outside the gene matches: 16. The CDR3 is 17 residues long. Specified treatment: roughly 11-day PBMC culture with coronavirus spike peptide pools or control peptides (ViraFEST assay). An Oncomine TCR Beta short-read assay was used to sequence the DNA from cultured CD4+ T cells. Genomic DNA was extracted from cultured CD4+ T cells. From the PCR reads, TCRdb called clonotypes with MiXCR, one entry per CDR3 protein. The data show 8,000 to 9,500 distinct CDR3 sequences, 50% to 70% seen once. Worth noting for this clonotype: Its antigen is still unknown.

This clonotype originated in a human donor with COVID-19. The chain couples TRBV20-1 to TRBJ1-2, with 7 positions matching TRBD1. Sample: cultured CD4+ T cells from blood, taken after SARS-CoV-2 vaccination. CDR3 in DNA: TGCAGTGCTACTCCCCTGAGGCATGACAGGGTAAACTATGGCTACACCTTC. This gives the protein CSATPLRHDRVNYGYTF.